A selection of T cell receptor beta chains follows, all from one sample in a study of CD8 T cells in ankylosing spondylitis. TCRdb re-called the 5' RACE reads through MiXCR, storing one row per CDR3 protein. The table includes 120,000 to 150,000 distinct CDR3 sequences, roughly 8.8% detected once. Sequencing input: synovial fluid, either unsorted or a sorted T cell fraction (not recorded which). These TCRs come from a male donor with ankylosing spondylitis. The CDR3 runs from the conserved cysteine through the conserved F or W. The D gene is left open where the match is weak. Some rows mark clone size as missing; the rest say once, few, many or name a class of expanded clone.

d_call	clone_size	j_call	v_call	cdr3_aa	cdr3_nt
TRBD2	many	TRBJ2-1	TRBV20-1	CSAPGLELSYNEQFF	TGCAGTGCTCCCGGACTAGAACTCTCCTACAATGAGCAGTTCTTC
-	few	TRBJ1-5	TRBV27	CASSIREGQPQHF	TGTGCCAGCAGTATCAGGGAAGGTCAGCCCCAGCATTTT
TRBD1	many	TRBJ2-4	TRBV11-2	CASSLGTGGKNIQYF	TGTGCCAGCAGCTTGGGGACAGGGGGCAAAAACATTCAGTACTTC
-	many	TRBJ1-6	TRBV9	CASSVEAYNSPLHF	TGTGCCAGCAGCGTAGAAGCCTATAATTCACCCCTCCACTTT
-	-	TRBJ1-1	TRBV4-1	CASSQVLWTEGTEAFF	TGCGCCAGCAGCCAAGTCCTCTGGACGGAGGGTACTGAAGCTTTCTTT
-	many	TRBJ1-5	TRBV4-2	CASSQESAGVSNQPQHF	TGTGCCAGCAGCCAAGAGTCGGCGGGGGTTAGCAATCAGCCCCAGCATTTT
-	-	TRBJ2-2	TRBV6-1	CASSGGNTGELFF	TGTGCCAGCAGTGGGGGGAACACCGGGGAGCTGTTTTTT
-	few	TRBJ2-1	TRBV9	CASSVDLGSSYNEQFF	TGTGCCAGCAGCGTAGATCTTGGGAGCTCCTACAATGAGCAGTTCTTC
-	few	TRBJ1-2	TRBV28	CASSSRGRWDYGYTF	TGTGCCAGCAGTTCCCGGGGACGCTGGGACTATGGCTACACCTTC
TRBD1	many	TRBJ1-1	TRBV5-1	CASSLGQAGEAFF	TGCGCCAGCAGCTTAGGACAGGCTGGTGAAGCTTTCTTT
-	many	TRBJ1-1	TRBV6-2/TRBV6-3	CASSYVSGWGTEAFF	TGTGCCAGCAGTTACGTCTCTGGGTGGGGCACTGAAGCTTTCTTT
-	few	TRBJ2-3	TRBV4-1	CASSQVLSGGDTQYF	TGCGCCAGCAGCCAAGTATTGTCTGGCGGAGATACGCAGTATTTT
-	-	TRBJ1-3	TRBV5-5	CASSFIILQSSGNTIYF	TGTGCCAGCAGCTTCATTATTCTGCAGAGCTCTGGAAACACCATATATTTT
TRBD1	many	TRBJ1-2	TRBV10-3	CAISGPGQGKGEAGYTF	TGTGCCATCAGTGGGCCGGGACAGGGGAAAGGCGAGGCTGGCTACACCTTC
-	many	TRBJ1-1	TRBV9	CASSSQMGDTEAFF	TGTGCCAGCAGCTCACAAATGGGGGACACTGAAGCTTTCTTT
-	few	TRBJ2-2	TRBV27	CASRRGRNTGELFF	TGTGCCAGCAGACGCGGACGGAACACCGGGGAGCTGTTTTTT
TRBD2	few	TRBJ2-1	TRBV15	CATSINLLSSGGTYNEQFF	TGTGCCACCAGCATCAACCTCCTAAGTAGCGGGGGGACCTACAATGAGCAGTTCTTC
-	many	TRBJ2-5	TRBV27	CASSPKSGYQETQYF	TGTGCCAGCAGTCCCAAAAGCGGGTACCAAGAGACCCAGTACTTC
-	-	TRBJ1-4	TRBV12-3/TRBV12-4	CASSPRGGNEKLFF	TGTGCCAGCAGCCCACGAGGGGGAAATGAAAAACTGTTTTTT
-	many	TRBJ2-1	TRBV5-6	CASSQGVGWDNEQFF	TGTGCCAGCAGCCAAGGGGTGGGTTGGGACAATGAGCAGTTCTTC
-	-	TRBJ1-4	TRBV20-1	CSARDSHNEKLFF	TGCAGTGCTAGGGACAGTCACAATGAAAAACTGTTTTTT
TRBD2	many	TRBJ2-1	TRBV20-1	CSARNRLAVYNEQFF	TGCAGTGCTAGAAATAGACTAGCGGTGTACAATGAGCAGTTCTTC
-	many	TRBJ1-1	TRBV5-1	CASSSQGMNTEAFF	TGCGCCAGCAGCAGTCAGGGGATGAACACTGAAGCTTTCTTT
-	many	TRBJ2-4	TRBV7-2	CASSPGLRLAKNIQYF	TGTGCCAGCAGCCCGGGACTGAGGCTAGCCAAAAACATTCAGTACTTC
-	many	TRBJ1-1	TRBV6-1	CASSITRNTEAFF	TGTGCCAGCAGTATCACCCGGAACACTGAAGCTTTCTTT
TRBD1	medium-sized	TRBJ1-5	TRBV20-1	CSAPRQGGQPQHF	TGCAGTGCCCCCAGACAGGGTGGGCAGCCCCAGCATTTT
TRBD2	-	TRBJ2-1	TRBV7-2	CASSLSGGSGYNEQFF	TGTGCCAGCAGCTTGTCCGGCGGGAGCGGCTACAATGAGCAGTTCTTC
-	few	TRBJ2-7	TRBV20-1	CSARGPYEQYF	TGCAGTGCTAGAGGGCCGTACGAGCAGTACTTC
-	few	TRBJ1-2	TRBV18	CASSPPWDYGYTF	TGTGCCAGCTCACCACCGTGGGACTATGGCTACACCTTC
-	-	TRBJ2-5	TRBV18	CASSPPRGIQETQYF	TGTGCCAGCTCACCACCCCGGGGGATACAAGAGACCCAGTACTTC
-	many	TRBJ1-2	TRBV6-1	CASSERGFYGYTF	TGTGCCAGCAGTGAACGGGGATTCTATGGCTACACCTTC
TRBD1	-	TRBJ1-1	TRBV6-1	CASSTDRLNTEAFF	TGTGCCAGCAGCACGGACAGGTTAAACACTGAAGCTTTCTTT
-	few	TRBJ2-2	TRBV20-1	CSVTDTGELFF	TGCAGTGTAACGGACACCGGGGAGCTGTTTTTT
-	-	TRBJ1-5	TRBV10-3	CAISESGSREDQPQHF	TGTGCCATCAGTGAGTCGGGGTCGAGGGAAGATCAGCCCCAGCATTTT
-	-	TRBJ2-2	TRBV5-1	CASSSRGGGGVTGELFF	TGCGCCAGCAGCTCCCGTGGCGGTGGAGGGGTAACCGGGGAGCTGTTTTTT
TRBD2	few	TRBJ2-1	TRBV4-2	CASSQRGTHNEQFF	TGTGCCAGCAGCCAGCGGGGGACCCACAATGAGCAGTTCTTC
TRBD2	many	TRBJ2-7	TRBV18	CASSDSGRRRGEQYF	TGTGCCAGCTCAGACAGCGGGAGAAGGAGAGGCGAGCAGTACTTC
-	many	TRBJ2-1	TRBV11-2	CASSLQGGHPAYNEQFF	TGTGCCAGCAGCTTACAGGGCGGGCACCCCGCCTACAATGAGCAGTTCTTC
-	many	TRBJ1-5	TRBV6-1	CASSRGFNQPQHF	TGTGCCAGCAGCCGCGGATTTAATCAGCCCCAGCATTTT
-	many	TRBJ1-1	TRBV9	CASSVGPANTEAFF	TGTGCCAGCAGCGTAGGTCCAGCTAACACTGAAGCTTTCTTT
TRBD1	few	TRBJ2-7	TRBV28	CASSSPGTGNREQYF	TGTGCCAGCAGCTCCCCCGGGACAGGGAATCGCGAGCAGTACTTC
-	-	TRBJ1-1	TRBV18	CASSPPGSSTEAFF	TGTGCCAGCTCACCTCCAGGGAGTAGCACTGAAGCTTTCTTT
-	few	TRBJ2-7	TRBV6-1	CASSASYYEQYF	TGTGCCAGCAGTGCCTCATACTACGAGCAGTACTTC
TRBD1	few	TRBJ1-1	TRBV5-1	CASSLGTGWDTEAFF	TGCGCCAGCAGCTTGGGGACAGGGTGGGACACTGAAGCTTTCTTT
-	many	TRBJ1-1	TRBV20-1	CSARVFTGNTEAFF	TGCAGTGCTAGAGTATTTACAGGGAACACTGAAGCTTTCTTT
-	few	TRBJ1-2	TRBV7-9	CASSLPGLEGYTF	TGTGCCAGCAGCCTACCGGGACTGGAGGGCTACACCTTC
-	few	TRBJ2-7	TRBV3-1	CASSQVRGNEQYF	TGTGCCAGCAGCCAAGTAAGAGGGAACGAGCAGTACTTC
-	few	TRBJ2-7	TRBV7-2	CASSILLYEQYF	TGTGCCAGCAGCATACTCCTCTACGAGCAGTACTTC
-	many	TRBJ1-1	TRBV5-1	CASSFITGGTEAFF	TGCGCCAGCAGCTTTATTACCGGGGGCACTGAAGCTTTCTTT
TRBD1	-	TRBJ1-1	TRBV6-5	CASSYLGGTAGTEAFF	TGTGCCAGCAGTTACTTGGGGGGGACAGCTGGGACTGAAGCTTTCTTT
-	many	TRBJ2-7	TRBV4-3	CASSQEIGYEQYF	TGCGCCAGCAGCCAAGAGATAGGGTACGAGCAGTACTTC